This T cell receptor (beta chain) stems from a study of shared clonotypes between healthy human individuals. Study results and caveats: Clonotypes shared by all four donors outscored non-shared clonotypes in generation probability. Naive CD4 clonotypes were shared across a handful of donors at 5% to 6%.

Only one count was recorded for this clone. Its antigen is still unknown. The CDR3 covers 18 residues. Trimming took off 1 base at V and 0 bases at J, with 19 bases between the two ends. Germline V gene lookup returns CDR1 GTSNPN and CDR2 SVGIG (reference sequence). Original data processing: From ImmunoSEQ came sequences covering only the junction and carrying no quality scores, so filtering differed. The data were produced by immunoSEQ multiplex PCR, yet TCRdb's version contains in-frame clones alone and is incomplete. D and trimming were read from the DNA, whereas the V and J calls and clone size are those reported in that table. Of some 2 million clones listed, 90% to 95% were seen once; the top ten hold 0.1% to 0.15%.

The sequence derives from a man aged 18 to 29 in good health. This chain links TRBV30 with TRBJ1-5; perhaps TRBD1 as D (5 bases). Input material: naive CD4+ T cells sorted from blood. Subset specified: CD45RA+ positively selected. CDR3 protein: CAWSAWTVGDYSNQPQHF. In DNA, the CDR3 is TGTGCCTGGAGTGCGTGGACGGTTGGGGACTATAGCAATCAGCCCCAGCATTTT.